This TCR beta chain appears in the sequencing data of a study of Ad26.COV2.S vaccination and SARS-CoV-2 variants. Study overall: Donor was in the COV1001 Ad26.COV2.S trial arm.

Study-level points and caveats: Placebo recipients had lower spike-specific TCR breadth than vaccine recipients.

A single count supports this clone. Its antigen is undetermined. The data were produced by immunoSEQ multiplex PCR, yet TCRdb's version contains in-frame clones alone and is incomplete. The sample records some 340,000 clones, around 84% being singletons. The treatment here: approximately 18 received Ad26.COV2.S at low or high dose, single or two shots; about 5 received placebo; per-sample allocation not given. After the first vaccine or placebo injection, samples were drawn on day 63. The donor's status was that of an adult aged 18-55 years in Boston. The germline V and J ends were trimmed by 6 bases and 7 bases, with 7 bases remaining between them. The V gene's germline CDR1 is LNHDA and CDR2 SQIVND (reference sequence). The CDR3 runs to 12 residues.

The rearrangement joins TRBV19 to TRBJ1-6, with D possibly being TRBD1 (6 bases). The sample here was peripheral blood, taken in a trial of Ad26.COV2.S vaccine versus placebo. The origin of this receptor is a person between 18 and 59 years old who received the Ad26.COV2.S COVID-19 vaccine or a placebo. The CDR3 reads CASRGGNSPLHF. In DNA, the CDR3 is TGTGCCAGTAGAGGGGGGAATTCACCCCTCCACTTT.